This T cell receptor (beta chain) came from a study of T-cell reconstitution after alpha-beta-depleted transplantation in children (dated by TCRdb to the mid-2010s). Regarding the complete study: The study quantitatively tracked T-cell immune reconstitution after TCRalphabeta/CD19-depleted allogeneic hematopoietic cell transplantation in children using TCR repertoire profiling.

Points on this clonotype: Its binding antigen is unknown. Per-nucleotide qualities are absent, and no much larger clonotype sits a single base away.

The library was prepared using PCR. The run used an Illumina HiSeq 2500. To normalize quantification of the TCRbeta repertoire, the TCR libraries were built with molecular barcoding that relied on unique molecular identifiers. Through fastp at Q25 and MiXCR, TCRdb rebuilt clones from the public reads, retaining in-frame beta chains. Duplicate CDR3 protein sequences are folded into a single record with the most common DNA and genes. This sample is represented by a few hundred thousand distinct CDR3 sequences; roughly 15% of them were singletons. The ten largest clones represent about 4.5% of the sample. Looking up the germline V gene (reference sequence) yields CDR1 DFQATT and CDR2 SNEGSKA. Taken from cysteine to phenylalanine, the CDR3 has 14 residues. CDR3 DNA is the only sequence kept; it has 42 bases, read in frame from the first base. The junction shows trimming of 6 bases on V and 4 bases on J, plus 18 bases between the germline ends.

This clonotype was obtained from a human donor who donated a stem cell graft to a child with Fanconi anemia. The chain was built from TRBV20-1 and TRBJ1-1, with an unclear D gene assignment. The specimen comprised PBMCs, sampled from the stem cell graft. CDR3 region: CSAPRRLKGTEAFF. The DNA sequence is as follows: TGCAGTGCCCCGAGGAGGTTGAAGGGCACTGAAGCTTTCTTT.